The rows below give T cell receptor beta chains drawn from one sample of a study of blood T cell repertoires in COVID-19. Assay: immunoSEQ multiplex PCR; the TCRdb copy retains only in-frame clones and omits some. This sample carries about 150,000 clones, roughly 89% of them seen once, and the ten largest clones take around 4.5%. Sequencing was done on a sample of PBMCs or T cells enriched from blood (not recorded which). These receptors were obtained from a man in his forties or fifties who had recovered from COVID-19. Both conserved end residues are part of each CDR3. Size tells how often a clone was seen (once, few, many) or the class of an expanded clone, and some rows leave it out.

size: NA; V: TRBV7-8; CDR3: CASSSDRVWTGELFF
size: NA; V: TRBV7-2; CDR3: CASSLAAGQGSVSSPLHF
size: NA; V: TRBV18; CDR3: CASSTLLDSYGYTF
size: NA; V: TRBV5-8; CDR3: CASSRRTGHYGYTF
size: NA; V: TRBV19; CDR3: CASSIASDSSYEQYF
size: NA; V: TRBV19; CDR3: CASSPGHSNQPQHF
size: NA; V: TRBV19; CDR3: CASRRQGALSNQPQHF
size: NA; V: TRBV28; CDR3: CASTDRPNQPQHF
size: NA; V: TRBV24-1; CDR3: CATSGGDATNEKLFF
size: few; V: TRBV4-3; CDR3: CASSPPSGVVLGFSYNEQFF
size: NA; V: TRBV7-2; CDR3: CASSLRQGQGEQFF
size: NA; V: TRBV19; CDR3: CASSIARNGHEQYF
size: NA; V: TRBV7-2; CDR3: CASSLDKTSGRKYEQYF
size: NA; V: TRBV5-1; CDR3: CASSANRGPQETQYF
size: NA; V: TRBV30; CDR3: CALLGGGYTF
size: NA; V: TRBV19; CDR3: CASKPGTDVFGYTF
size: NA; V: TRBV27; CDR3: CASSVNRGTEAFF
size: NA; V: TRBV6-2/TRBV6-3; CDR3: CASSTNPGQSPSTDTQYF
size: NA; V: TRBV6-6; CDR3: CASGQPNQPQHF
size: few; V: TRBV18; CDR3: CASSPTGGDYGYTF
size: once; V: TRBV5-5; CDR3: CASSLGRAGNTIYF
size: NA; V: TRBV27; CDR3: CASTLSQRDPGELFF
size: NA; V: TRBV2; CDR3: CASSGVPGGSPLHF
size: NA; V: TRBV27; CDR3: CASSLSWTGEAFF
size: NA; V: TRBV6-1; CDR3: CASSSILEGAYEQYF
size: once; V: TRBV7-2; CDR3: CASSLNYAVNTEAFF
size: NA; V: TRBV5-6; CDR3: CASSLRGETQYF
size: NA; V: TRBV7-2; CDR3: CASSLPRASYEQYF
size: NA; V: TRBV24-1; CDR3: CATSDGGWTDTQYF
size: few; V: TRBV6-2/TRBV6-3; CDR3: CASSYSDGNIAYNEQFF
size: NA; V: TRBV19; CDR3: CASSIGVAGGSYNEQFF
size: NA; V: TRBV11-1; CDR3: CASSLVGLGNEQYF
size: NA; V: TRBV28; CDR3: CASSFPLSTDTQYF
size: NA; V: TRBV6-5; CDR3: CASSYWDRDNSPLHF
size: NA; V: TRBV7-7; CDR3: CASSQDRGSETQYF
size: NA; V: TRBV11-2; CDR3: CASSLGGKGGWSKNIQYF
size: NA; V: TRBV13; CDR3: CASSLNSINEKLFF
size: once; V: TRBV10-3; CDR3: CAISESQSNEKLFF
size: NA; V: TRBV12-3/TRBV12-4; CDR3: CASSLPNQPQHF
size: NA; V: TRBV19; CDR3: CASSSPPGHQNQPQHF
size: NA; V: TRBV18; CDR3: CASSPEIRANYGYTF
size: NA; V: TRBV27; CDR3: CASSSKFGSYNSPLHF
size: NA; V: TRBV29-1; CDR3: CSVGRTSGGRTDTQYF
size: NA; V: TRBV15; CDR3: CATSRAGQEVGGYTF
size: NA; V: TRBV27; CDR3: CASSSNTEAFF
size: NA; V: TRBV5-1; CDR3: CASSRDRLSYGYTF
size: NA; V: TRBV2; CDR3: CASSDGLRLASTGELFF
size: few; V: TRBV2; CDR3: CASSDSSDEQFF
size: once; V: TRBV5-1; CDR3: CASSYLDNEQFF
size: NA; V: TRBV7-9; CDR3: CASSLGLAPADTQYF
size: NA; V: TRBV5-1; CDR3: CASSYQGARETQYF
size: NA; V: TRBV28; CDR3: CASSIAHATPERTEAFF
size: few; V: TRBV2; CDR3: CASGRGVGYGYTF
size: NA; V: TRBV4-3; CDR3: CASSQDHYQRDEQFF
size: NA; V: TRBV5-1; CDR3: CASSPRGRDQNSPLHF
size: NA; V: TRBV4-1; CDR3: CASSSYRESQPQHF
size: NA; V: TRBV5-5; CDR3: CASSLVPQGVFNYGYTF